This T cell receptor (beta chain) appears in the sequencing data of a study of T cells after yellow fever vaccination (dated by TCRdb to between 2018 and 2020). Background for the entire study: Libraries from fractions with low cell numbers were prepared with the SMART-Seq v4 Ultra Low Input RNA kit. To follow T-cell clones before and after both primary and booster YFV17D yellow fever vaccination, bulk TCR alpha and beta repertoires underwent longitudinal sequencing. Two healthy male donors made up the cohort, one aged 18 to 30 years and the other aged 30 to 39 years. Blood was collected at multiple timepoints before and after primary and secondary immunization, and bulk PBMC replicates and cell subsets were isolated.

The CDR3 holds 14 amino acids from the cysteine to the phenylalanine. Kept here is only the CDR3 DNA, which spans 42 bases and is read in frame from base 1. V and J are trimmed by 6 bases and 3 bases, and the gene matches miss 6 bases of the junction. The germline V gene yields MNHNS for CDR1 and SASEGT for CDR2. This clonotype was detected only a few times. The antigen it binds to is not known. Base qualities are missing; no much larger clone stands one base away. Paper-wide results and their limitations: Most clones expanded after primary vaccination were re-detected after the booster (almost 97% of CD4 and about nine tenths of CD8), suggesting broad memory maintenance. The secondary T-cell response was found to be weaker but faster than the primary response, with a peak reached on day 5 rather than on day 15. A small share of clonotypes was detected in both CD4 and CD8 compartments, with the overlap likely arising from convergent recombination. Computational filtering was needed because FACS-sorted repertoires could contain abundant contaminating clonotypes from the bulk population. Because the study included only a couple of donors, the extent to which the findings can be generalized is limited.

Synthesis of TCR cDNA relied on 5'RACE template switching, a step that introduced a universal primer site along with unique molecular identifiers. cDNA synthesis was primed from both the TCR alpha and TCR beta constant segments. Two PCR steps were used to amplify libraries, with sample barcodes and sequencing adapters being added in the second step. Sequencing of libraries was performed on Illumina HiSeq 2500 (2x100 bp) or NovaSeq (2x150 bp). On the study's bioinformatics: Demultiplexing of reads and collapsing into UMI consensus sequences were performed with MIGEC, and V(D)J alignment was carried out with MiXCR. Vaccine-responding clonotypes were identified with edgeR using replicate PBMC samples, with FDR below 0.01 and a log2 fold change above 5 up to day 15 being required. Bulk clonotypes were assigned CD4 or CD8 identity according to which sequenced CD4 or CD8 repertoire held them at higher abundance. TCRdb itself trimmed the public reads at Q25 with fastp, ran MiXCR and retained productive beta chains. One record per CDR3 amino acid sequence lists the most common genes and DNA. The V and J calls reflect TCRdb's pipeline rather than the authors' work. In this sample the table shows about 260,000 distinct CDR3 sequences, under 15% of which occur a single time. The ten top clones hold roughly 0.5% of the sample.

The sample's treatment or condition, from its label and the paper: live attenuated yellow fever vaccine strain. PBMCs were isolated from peripheral blood using a standard Ficoll-Paque protocol. Dynabeads CD4 and CD8 positive selection kits were used to isolate the CD4 and CD8 T-cell fractions. RNA was extracted with TriZol from bulk PBMCs, CD4 and CD8 fractions, and dextramer-positive and dextramer-negative fractions. The receptor was isolated from a man aged 25-40 years who received the YFV17D yellow fever vaccine. Here the chain combines TRBV6-1 and TRBJ2-7, and 9 junctional nucleotides match TRBD1. This material consisted of CD4+ T cells sorted from PBMCs, taken 45 days after the yellow fever booster vaccination. CDR3 protein: CASRGTGSFYEQYF. The DNA reads as follows: TGTGCCAGCAGAGGGACAGGGTCCTTCTACGAGCAGTACTTC.